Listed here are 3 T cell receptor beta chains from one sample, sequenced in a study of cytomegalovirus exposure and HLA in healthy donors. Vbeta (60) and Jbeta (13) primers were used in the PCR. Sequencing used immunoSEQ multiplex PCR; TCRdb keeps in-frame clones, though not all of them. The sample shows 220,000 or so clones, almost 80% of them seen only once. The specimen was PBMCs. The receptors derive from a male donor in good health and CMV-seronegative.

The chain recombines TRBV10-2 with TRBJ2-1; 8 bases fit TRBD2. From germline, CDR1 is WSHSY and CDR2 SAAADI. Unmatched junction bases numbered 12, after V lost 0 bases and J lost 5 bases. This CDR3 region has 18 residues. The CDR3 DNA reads TGCGCCAGCAGTGAGTCGTGGTACGAGACTAGCGTTCACAATGAGCAGTTCTTC. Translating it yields CASSESWYETSVHNEQFF.

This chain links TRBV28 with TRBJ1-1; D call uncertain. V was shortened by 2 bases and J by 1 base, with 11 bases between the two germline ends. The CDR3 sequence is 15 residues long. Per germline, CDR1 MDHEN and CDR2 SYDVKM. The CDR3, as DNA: TGTGCCAGCAGTTTAATTGGGCCGGAGAACACTGAAGCTTTCTTT. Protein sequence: CASSLIGPENTEAFF. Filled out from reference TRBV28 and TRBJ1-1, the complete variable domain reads DVKVTQSSRYLVKRTGEKVFLECVQDMDHENMFWYRQDPGLGLRLIYFSYDVKMKEKGDIPEGYSVSREKKERFSLILESASTNQTSMYLCASSLIGPENTEAFFGQGTRLTVV.

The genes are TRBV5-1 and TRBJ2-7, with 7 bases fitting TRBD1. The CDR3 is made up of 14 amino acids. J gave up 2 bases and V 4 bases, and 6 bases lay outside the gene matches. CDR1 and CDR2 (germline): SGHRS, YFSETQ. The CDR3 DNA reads TGCGCCAGCAGCCAGGGGGACGGGACCTACGAGCAGTACTTC. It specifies CASSQGDGTYEQYF.